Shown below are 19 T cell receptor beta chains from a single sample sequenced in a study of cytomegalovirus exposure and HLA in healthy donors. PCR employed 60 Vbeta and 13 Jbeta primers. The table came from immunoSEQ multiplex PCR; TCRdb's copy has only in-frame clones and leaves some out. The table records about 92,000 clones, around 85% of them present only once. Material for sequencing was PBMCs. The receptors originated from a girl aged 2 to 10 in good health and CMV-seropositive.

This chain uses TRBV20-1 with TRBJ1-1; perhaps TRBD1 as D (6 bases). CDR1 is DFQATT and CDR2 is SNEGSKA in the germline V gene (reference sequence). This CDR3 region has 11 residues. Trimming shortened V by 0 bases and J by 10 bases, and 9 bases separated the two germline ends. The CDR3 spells CSAREGAGAFF. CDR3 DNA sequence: TGCAGTGCTAGAGAGGGGGCGGGAGCTTTCTTT.

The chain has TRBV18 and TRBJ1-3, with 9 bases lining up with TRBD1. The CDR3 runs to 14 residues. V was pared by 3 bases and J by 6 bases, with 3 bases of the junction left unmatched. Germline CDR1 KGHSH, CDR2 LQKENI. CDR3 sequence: CASSPGQGVNTIYF. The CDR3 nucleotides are TGTGCCAGCTCACCGGGACAGGGAGTAAACACCATATATTTT.

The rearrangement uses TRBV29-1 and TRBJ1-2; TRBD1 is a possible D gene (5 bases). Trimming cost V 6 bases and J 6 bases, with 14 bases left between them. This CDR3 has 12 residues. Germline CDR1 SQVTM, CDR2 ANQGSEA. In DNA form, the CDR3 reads TGCAGCGTGGCCTGGACATTAAATGGCTACACCTTC. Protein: CSVAWTLNGYTF.

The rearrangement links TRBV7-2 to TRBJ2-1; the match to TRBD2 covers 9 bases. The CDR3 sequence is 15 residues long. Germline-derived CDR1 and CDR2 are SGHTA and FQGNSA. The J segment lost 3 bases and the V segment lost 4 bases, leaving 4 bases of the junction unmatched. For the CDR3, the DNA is TGTGCCAGCAGCTCATTAGCGGGAGTCTACAATGAGCAGTTCTTC. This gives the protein CASSSLAGVYNEQFF.

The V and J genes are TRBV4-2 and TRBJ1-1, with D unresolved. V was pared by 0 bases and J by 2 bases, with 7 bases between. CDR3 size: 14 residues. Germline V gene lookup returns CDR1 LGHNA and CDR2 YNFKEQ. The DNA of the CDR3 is TGTGCCAGCAGCCAAGAACGCGGAAACACTGAAGCTTTCTTT. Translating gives CASSQERGNTEAFF.

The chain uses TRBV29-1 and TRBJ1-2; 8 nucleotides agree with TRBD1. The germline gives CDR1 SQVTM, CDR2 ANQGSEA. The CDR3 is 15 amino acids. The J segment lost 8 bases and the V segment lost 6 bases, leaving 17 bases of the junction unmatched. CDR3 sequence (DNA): TGCAGCGTGAGATCCAAGGACAGGGCAGATCGCGGCTACACCTTC. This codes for CSVRSKDRADRGYTF.

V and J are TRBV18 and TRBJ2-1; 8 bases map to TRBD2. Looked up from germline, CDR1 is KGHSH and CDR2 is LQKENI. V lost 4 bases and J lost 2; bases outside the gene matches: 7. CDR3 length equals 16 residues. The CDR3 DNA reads TGTGCCAGCTCACTCAGCGTAGCGGGAACCTACAATGAGCAGTTCTTC. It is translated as CASSLSVAGTYNEQFF.

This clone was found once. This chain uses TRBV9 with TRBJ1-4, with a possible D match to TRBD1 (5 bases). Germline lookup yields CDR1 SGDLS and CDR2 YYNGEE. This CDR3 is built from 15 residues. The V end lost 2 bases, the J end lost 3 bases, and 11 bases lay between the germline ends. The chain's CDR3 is CASSVQGAANEKLFF. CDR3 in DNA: TGTGCCAGCAGCGTCCAGGGCGCAGCTAATGAAAAACTGTTTTTT.

In DNA form, the CDR3 reads TGTGCCAGCAGCGTAGGGACTAGCGGGAGAACGGAGCAGTACTTC. As protein: CASSVGTSGRTEQYF. The chain recombines TRBV9 with TRBJ2-7; 13 positions match TRBD2. The CDR3 is 15 residues long. CDR1 SGDLS and CDR2 YYNGEE come from the germline V gene. V was clipped by 0 bases and J by 7 bases; unmatched bases: 4.

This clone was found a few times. This CDR3 is CAWGEVNTEAFF. The CDR3 coding sequence is TGTGCCTGGGGAGAGGTGAACACTGAAGCTTTCTTT. The rearrangement uses TRBV30 and TRBJ1-1; D not resolved. The CDR3 covers 12 residues. The V end lost 5 bases, the J end lost 0 bases, and 7 bases lay between the germline ends. The germline V gene encodes CDR1 GTSNPN and CDR2 SVGIG (reference sequence).

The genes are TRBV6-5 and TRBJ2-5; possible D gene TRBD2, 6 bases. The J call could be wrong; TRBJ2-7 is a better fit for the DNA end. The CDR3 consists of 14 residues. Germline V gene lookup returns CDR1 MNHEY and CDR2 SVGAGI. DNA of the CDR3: TGTGCCAGCAAGCATACGGGACTTCACTACGAGCAGTACTTC. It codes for CASKHTGLHYEQYF.

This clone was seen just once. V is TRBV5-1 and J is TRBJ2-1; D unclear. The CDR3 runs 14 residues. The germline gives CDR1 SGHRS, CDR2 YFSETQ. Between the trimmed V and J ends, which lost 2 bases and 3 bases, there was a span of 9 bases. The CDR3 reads CASSFDFNYNEQFF. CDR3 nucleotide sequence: TGCGCCAGCAGCTTCGACTTCAACTACAATGAGCAGTTCTTC.

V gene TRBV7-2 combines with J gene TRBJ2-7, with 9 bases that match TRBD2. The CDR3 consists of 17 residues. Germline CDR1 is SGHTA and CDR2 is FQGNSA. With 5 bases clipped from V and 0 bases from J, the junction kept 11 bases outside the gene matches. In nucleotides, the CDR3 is TGTGCCAGCAGCCCCCAGGGCGGACTAGCGAGCTCCTACGAGCAGTACTTC. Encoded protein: CASSPQGGLASSYEQYF.

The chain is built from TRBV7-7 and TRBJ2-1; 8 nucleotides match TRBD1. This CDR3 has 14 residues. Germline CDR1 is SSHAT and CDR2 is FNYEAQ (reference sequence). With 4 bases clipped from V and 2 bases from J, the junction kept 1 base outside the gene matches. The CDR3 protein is CASSSTGAYNEQFF. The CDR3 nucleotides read TGTGCCAGCAGCTCGACAGGGGCCTACAATGAGCAGTTCTTC. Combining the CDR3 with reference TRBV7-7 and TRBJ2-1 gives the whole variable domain GAGVSQSPRYKVTKRGQDVTLRCDPISSHATLYWYQQALGQGPEFLTYFNYEAQPDKSGLPSDRFSAERPEGSISTLTIQRTEQRDSAMYRCASSSTGAYNEQFFGPGTRLTVL.

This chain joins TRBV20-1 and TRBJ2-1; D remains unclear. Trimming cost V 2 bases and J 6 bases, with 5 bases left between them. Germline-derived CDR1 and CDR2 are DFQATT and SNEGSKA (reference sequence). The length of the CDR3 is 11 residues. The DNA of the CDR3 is TGCAGTGCTAGATATCGCAATGAGCAGTTCTTC. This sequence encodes CSARYRNEQFF.

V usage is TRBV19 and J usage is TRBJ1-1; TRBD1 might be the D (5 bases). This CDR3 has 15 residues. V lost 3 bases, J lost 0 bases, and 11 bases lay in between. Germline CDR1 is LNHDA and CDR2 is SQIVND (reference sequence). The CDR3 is CASSIRGIVNTEAFF. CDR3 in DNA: TGTGCCAGTAGTATTAGGGGAATCGTGAACACTGAAGCTTTCTTT.

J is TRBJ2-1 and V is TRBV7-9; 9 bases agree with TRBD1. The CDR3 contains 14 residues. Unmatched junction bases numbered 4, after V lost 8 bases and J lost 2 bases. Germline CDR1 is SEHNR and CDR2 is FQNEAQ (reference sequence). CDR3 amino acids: CASSGTGTYNEQFF. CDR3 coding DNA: TGTGCCAGCTCCGGGACAGGGACCTACAATGAGCAGTTCTTC.

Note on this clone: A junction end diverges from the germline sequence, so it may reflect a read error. The CDR3 sequence is CSSSPSAGVRSYEQYF. CDR3 coding DNA: TGTTCCAGCAGCCCAAGTGCCGGGGTGAGATCCTACGAGCAGTACTTC. This rearrangement joins TRBV7-9 to TRBJ2-7, with a possible D match to TRBD2 (5 bases). The CDR3 spans 16 residues. CDR1 SEHNR and CDR2 FQNEAQ come from the germline V gene (reference sequence).

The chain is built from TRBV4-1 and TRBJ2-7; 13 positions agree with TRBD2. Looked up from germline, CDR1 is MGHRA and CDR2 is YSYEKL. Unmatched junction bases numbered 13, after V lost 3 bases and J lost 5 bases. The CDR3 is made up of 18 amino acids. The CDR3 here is CASSHKGGLAGVPDEQYF. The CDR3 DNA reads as TGCGCCAGCAGCCACAAGGGAGGACTAGCGGGAGTCCCCGACGAGCAGTACTTC.